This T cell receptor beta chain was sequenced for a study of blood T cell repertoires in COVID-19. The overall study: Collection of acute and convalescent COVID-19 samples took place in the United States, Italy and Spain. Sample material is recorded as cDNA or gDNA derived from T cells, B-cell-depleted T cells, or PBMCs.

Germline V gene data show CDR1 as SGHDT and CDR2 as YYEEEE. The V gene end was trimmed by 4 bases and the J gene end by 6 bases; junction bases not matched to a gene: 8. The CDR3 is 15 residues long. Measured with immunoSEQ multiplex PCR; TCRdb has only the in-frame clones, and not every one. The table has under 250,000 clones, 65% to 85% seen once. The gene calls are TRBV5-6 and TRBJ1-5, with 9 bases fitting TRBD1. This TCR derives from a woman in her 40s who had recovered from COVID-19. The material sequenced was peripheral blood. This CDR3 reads CASSTGTGRSQPQHF. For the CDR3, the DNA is TGTGCCAGCAGCACCGGGACAGGGAGGTCTCAGCCCCAGCATTTT.